This T cell receptor beta chain derives from a study of blood T cells in healthy people across ages. Study findings and constraints: In older individuals, TCR beta diversity per million T cells was lower, falling roughly linearly with age.

On this clonotype itself: The antigen is unknown.

This CDR3 is 16 amino acids long. Germline-derived CDR1 and CDR2 are SGHKS and YYEKEE (reference sequence). V was cut by 0 bases and J by 3 bases, with 13 bases left in between. The second PCR ran roughly 7 to 12 cycles with a sample-barcoded 5' primer and J-beta primers. From the 5' RACE reads, TCRdb called clonotypes with MiXCR, one entry per CDR3 protein. The repertoire holds 700,000 to 850,000 distinct CDR3 sequences, about 36% seen once, with 13% in the top ten. This clonotype was obtained from a man aged 18 to 29 in good health. J is TRBJ1-5 and V is TRBV5-5, with D tentatively TRBD1 (6 bases). The specimen was blood. For the CDR3, the DNA is TGTGCCAGCAGCTTGGCCGCGGGGGCCCTCAATCAGCCCCAGCATTTT. Its translation is CASSLAAGALNQPQHF.